This TCR beta chain stems from a study of early T cells in non-severe SARS-CoV-2 infection. Background on the study: Sequencing was performed on bulk RNA from unsorted whole blood, leaving chains unpaired. Broader study findings: There was a bias toward anti-spike CD8 responses in VDJdb matching, which missed private and CD4 specificities.

V gave up 2 bases and J gave up 1 base, with 8 bases separating them. There are 14 residues in the CDR3. Looked up from germline, CDR1 is SGHTA and CDR2 is FQGNSA. Unique molecular identifiers were added to individual cDNA molecules. TCRdb ran MiXCR on the 5' RACE reads and lists one entry per CDR3 protein. This table has some 62,000 distinct CDR3 sequences, roughly a tenth appearing once. This clonotype was counted at least ten times. Its specificity is not known. This chain links TRBV7-2 with TRBJ1-1, with D hard to call. The material sequenced was whole blood. This TCR was sampled from an adult who was a healthcare worker with PCR-confirmed SARS-CoV-2 infection or an uninfected control (not recorded which). CDR3 coding DNA: TGTGCCAGCAGCTTAATGAGACGGAACACTGAAGCTTTCTTT. This translates into CASSLMRRNTEAFF.